Each of the 14 T cell receptor beta chains below was sequenced from the same sample in a study of chronic HIV infection and antiretroviral therapy. TCRdb processed the 5' RACE reads anew with MiXCR; each CDR3 protein has one entry. The repertoire holds 30,000 or so distinct CDR3 sequences, with about 8.6% as singletons. Material for sequencing was peripheral blood. The receptor set was obtained from an adult who had HIV and had not received antiretroviral therapy, or was an uninfected healthy control (not recorded which).

This clonotype has only a few counts. This chain connects TRBV29-1 to TRBJ1-4, with D possibly TRBD1 on 6 matching bases. The V and J ends lost 4 bases and 8 bases respectively, with 14 bases between them. CDR1 is SQVTM and CDR2 is ANQGSEA in the germline V gene. This CDR3 spans 13 amino acids. The CDR3 protein is CSVAGRRGEKLFF. CDR3 coding DNA: TGCAGCGTTGCTGGTCGTAGGGGGGAAAAACTGTTTTTT.

This clonotype was seen at least ten times. V gene TRBV4-2 combines with J gene TRBJ1-5; possibly TRBD1 for D (5 bases). CDR1 and CDR2 (germline): LGHNA, YNFKEQ. V shed 0 bases and J shed 6 bases, with 12 bases lying between them. This CDR3 is 15 amino acids long. CDR3 protein: CASSQDQGATQPQHF. The CDR3 bases are TGTGCCAGCAGCCAAGATCAGGGCGCAACTCAGCCCCAGCATTTT.

This clonotype has just a few counts. The chain carries TRBV6-5 and TRBJ1-5; D possibly corresponds to TRBD1 (5 bases). Germline V gene lookup returns CDR1 MNHEY and CDR2 SVGAGI. V lost 10 bases and J lost 3, with 13 bases in between. CDR3 length: 13 residues. The CDR3 loop is CATSTAVNQPQHF. The CDR3 DNA is TGTGCCACCTCGACAGCGGTCAATCAGCCCCAGCATTTT.

This clonotype has just a few counts. V gene TRBV29-1 combines with J gene TRBJ1-1; 12 nucleotides align to TRBD1. CDR3 length: 14 residues. CDR1 is SQVTM and CDR2 is ANQGSEA in the germline V gene. The J segment lost 5 bases and the V segment lost 6 bases, leaving 7 bases of the junction unmatched. CDR3 DNA sequence: TGCAGCGTGCCGGGACAGGGGGCGCGTACTGAAGCTTTCTTT. This encodes CSVPGQGARTEAFF.

This chain joins TRBV29-1 and TRBJ2-7, with TRBD2 as a possible D gene (6 bases). The V end lost 6 bases, the J end lost 4 bases, and 16 bases lay between the germline ends. CDR1 is SQVTM and CDR2 is ANQGSEA in the germline V gene. The CDR3 length is 13 residues. CDR3: CSVLPEGRYEQYF. The DNA for the CDR3 is TGCAGCGTCCTCCCGGAGGGTAGATACGAGCAGTACTTC.

This clonotype showed up many times. This sequence joins TRBV2 and TRBJ2-2, with D hard to call. Germline CDR1 reads SNHLY; CDR2 reads FYNNEI. Trimming pared 6 bases from V and 1 base from J, leaving 9 bases between. The CDR3 sequence is 14 residues long. The CDR3: CASRLTQNTGELFF. DNA of the CDR3: TGTGCCAGCAGGCTTACACAGAACACCGGGGAGCTGTTTTTT.

This clonotype was recorded many times. The V call is TRBV24-1, the J call TRBJ2-1; 10 nucleotides line up with TRBD2. The CDR3 runs to 14 residues. The germline V gene has CDR1 KGHDR and CDR2 SFDVKD. V dropped 4 bases and J dropped 5; count of bases not matched to a gene: 1. CDR3 coding DNA: TGTGCCACCAGTGAAAGCGGGAGGGACAATGAGCAGTTCTTC. Translating it yields CATSESGRDNEQFF.

This clonotype was seen repeatedly, ten times or more. V gene TRBV19 combines with J gene TRBJ1-1; 12 nucleotides align to TRBD1. V was pared by 5 bases and J by 4 bases, with 2 bases of the junction left unmatched. This CDR3 region has 14 residues. Germline CDR1 and CDR2: LNHDA and SQIVND (reference sequence). The CDR3 region has the DNA TGTGCCAGTAGTGGGACAGGGGGCTTCACTGAAGCTTTCTTT. Translated, it gives CASSGTGGFTEAFF.

Many counts were recorded for this clonotype. The chain employs TRBV20-1 and TRBJ2-7, with D uncertain. In germline, CDR1 is DFQATT, CDR2 SNEGSKA (reference sequence). The CDR3 length is 13 residues. V was clipped by 3 bases and J by 0 bases, with 9 bases between them. CDR3 in DNA: TGCAGTGCTAGGTCTAGGGACTCCTACGAGCAGTACTTC. This translates into CSARSRDSYEQYF.

The chain is built from TRBV20-1 and TRBJ1-1; 8 bases line up with TRBD1. CDR3 length: 13 amino acids. Per germline, CDR1 DFQATT and CDR2 SNEGSKA (reference sequence). V shed 0 bases and J 3 bases; nucleotides not matched to a gene: 0. The CDR3 DNA reads as TGCAGTGCTAGAGAGACAGGGGACACTGAAGCTTTCTTT. It yields the protein CSARETGDTEAFF.

This clonotype was detected many times. The V and J genes are TRBV7-9 and TRBJ2-3; tentatively, D is TRBD2 (6 bases). V lost 5 bases and J 2 bases, leaving 17 bases between the germline ends. Per the germline V gene, CDR1 is SEHNR and CDR2 is FQNEAQ (reference sequence). This CDR3 has 16 residues. CDR3 sequence reads: CASSPPEGRATDTQYF. The CDR3, as DNA: TGTGCCAGCAGCCCCCCGGAGGGCCGAGCCACAGATACGCAGTATTTT.

In this sample, this clonotype turned up many times. The chain is built from TRBV4-2 and TRBJ2-3; TRBD2 aligns across 10 bases. The length of the CDR3 is 18 residues. From germline, CDR1 is LGHNA and CDR2 YNFKEQ. Losses at the gene ends were 0 bases for V and 2 bases for J; bases not matched to a gene: 8. The CDR3 region is CASSQEESGGANTDTQYF. The CDR3 DNA follows: TGTGCCAGCAGCCAAGAAGAGAGCGGGGGGGCCAACACAGATACGCAGTATTTT.

In this sample, this clonotype turned up a few times. This chain uses TRBV6-5 with TRBJ1-5, with TRBD1 as a possible D gene (6 bases). This CDR3 is 15 amino acids long. Trimming shortened V by 6 bases and J by 5 bases, and 17 bases separated the two germline ends. Germline V lookup: CDR1 MNHEY, CDR2 SVGAGI. The CDR3 DNA reads as TGTGCCAGCAGGGGGACGGGGGCCCCGCATCAGCCCCAGCATTTT. As protein: CASRGTGAPHQPQHF.

This clonotype is deemed medium-sized (0.01 to 0.1%). The chain couples TRBV20-1 to TRBJ2-1; 8 nucleotides line up with TRBD2. Germline V gene sequence: CDR1 DFQATT, CDR2 SNEGSKA (reference sequence). Trimming removed 3 bases from V and 0 bases from J; junction bases left unmatched: 4. This CDR3 spans 15 amino acids. The CDR3 sequence is CSASAGTSSYNEQFF. The CDR3 nucleotides are TGCAGTGCTAGTGCCGGGACTAGCTCCTACAATGAGCAGTTCTTC.